The entry below describes one T cell receptor beta chain. Germline V gene sequence: CDR1 SGHAT, CDR2 FQNNGV. The CDR3 sequence is 16 residues long. Losses at the gene ends were 5 bases for V and 2 bases for J; bases not matched to a gene: 12. The record originates from a study of cytomegalovirus exposure and HLA in healthy donors. The PCR used 60 Vbeta and 13 Jbeta primers. TCRdb's table, derived via immunoSEQ multiplex PCR, lists solely in-frame clones and lacks some. The table lists around 97,000 clones. This receptor was taken from a man between 40 and 49 years old in good health and CMV-seronegative. The source material was PBMCs. V gene TRBV11-2 combines with J gene TRBJ2-7, with TRBD1 matching over 7 bases. CDR3 nucleotide sequence: TGTGCCAGCAGCCCCGTTCGACAGGGAAGTACCTACGAGCAGTACTTC. This sequence encodes CASSPVRQGSTYEQYF.